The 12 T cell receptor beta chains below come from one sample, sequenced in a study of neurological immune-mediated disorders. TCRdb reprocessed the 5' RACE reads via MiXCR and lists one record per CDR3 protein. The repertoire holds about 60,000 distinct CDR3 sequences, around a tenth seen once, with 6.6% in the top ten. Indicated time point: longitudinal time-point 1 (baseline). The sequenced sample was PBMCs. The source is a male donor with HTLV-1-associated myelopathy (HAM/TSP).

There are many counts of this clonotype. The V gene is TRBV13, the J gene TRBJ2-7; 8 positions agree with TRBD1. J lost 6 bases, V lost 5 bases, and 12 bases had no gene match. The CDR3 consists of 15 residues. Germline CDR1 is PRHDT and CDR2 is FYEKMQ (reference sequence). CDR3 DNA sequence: TGTGCCAGCAGCACCAGACAGGGGATCCTGGGCGAGCAGTACTTC. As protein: CASSTRQGILGEQYF.

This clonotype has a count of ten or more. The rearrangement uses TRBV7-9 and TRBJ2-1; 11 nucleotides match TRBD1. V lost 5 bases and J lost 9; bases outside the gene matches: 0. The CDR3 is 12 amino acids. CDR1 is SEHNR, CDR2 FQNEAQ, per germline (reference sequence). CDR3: CASSGQGAEQFF. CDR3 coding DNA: TGTGCCAGCAGCGGACAGGGGGCTGAGCAGTTCTTC.

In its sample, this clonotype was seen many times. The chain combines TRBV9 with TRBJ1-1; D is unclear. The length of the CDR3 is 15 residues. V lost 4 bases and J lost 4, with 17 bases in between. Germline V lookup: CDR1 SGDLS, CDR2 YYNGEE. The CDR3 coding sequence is TGTGCCAGCAGCATAGTGACGGAGGGTGGCACTGAAGCTTTCTTT. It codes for CASSIVTEGGTEAFF.

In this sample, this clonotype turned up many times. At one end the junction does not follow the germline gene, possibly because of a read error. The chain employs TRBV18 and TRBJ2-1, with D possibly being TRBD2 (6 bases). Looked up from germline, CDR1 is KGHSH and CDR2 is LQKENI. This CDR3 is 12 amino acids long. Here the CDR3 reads CASSPRWGVPLF. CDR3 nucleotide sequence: TGTGCCAGCTCACCACGGTGGGGGGTTCCTCTCTTC.

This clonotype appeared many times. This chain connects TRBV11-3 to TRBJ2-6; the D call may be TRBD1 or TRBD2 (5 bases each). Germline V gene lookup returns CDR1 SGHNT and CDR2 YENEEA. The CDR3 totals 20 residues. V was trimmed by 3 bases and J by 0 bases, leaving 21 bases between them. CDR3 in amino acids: CASSFPTGGPPDSGANVLTF. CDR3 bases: TGTGCCAGCAGCTTCCCAACTGGGGGACCGCCCGACTCTGGGGCCAACGTCCTGACTTTC.

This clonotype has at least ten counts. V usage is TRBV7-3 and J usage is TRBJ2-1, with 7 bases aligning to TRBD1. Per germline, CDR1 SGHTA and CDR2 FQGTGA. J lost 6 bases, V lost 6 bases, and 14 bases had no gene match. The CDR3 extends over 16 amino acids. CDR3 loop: CASSPLPGQRPNEQFF. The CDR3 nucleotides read TGTGCCAGCAGTCCCCTCCCGGGACAGAGGCCCAATGAGCAGTTCTTC.

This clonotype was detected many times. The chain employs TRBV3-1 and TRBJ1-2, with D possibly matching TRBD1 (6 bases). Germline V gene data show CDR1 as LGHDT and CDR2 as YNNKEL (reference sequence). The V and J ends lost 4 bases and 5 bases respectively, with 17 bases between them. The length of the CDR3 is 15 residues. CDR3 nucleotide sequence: TGTGCCAGCAGCCCGGTGGGTTCGACAGGATATGGCTACACCTTC. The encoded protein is CASSPVGSTGYGYTF.

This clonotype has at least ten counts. The CDR3 nucleotides are TGTGCCACCAGAACGGAGGGTGCAACTAATGAAAAACTGTTTTTT. Its protein product is CATRTEGATNEKLFF. The chain is built from TRBV15 and TRBJ1-4; unclear D gene. Trimming removed 6 bases from V and 0 bases from J, with 11 bases in between. This CDR3 has 15 residues. The germline CDR1 and CDR2 sequences are LNHNV and YYDKDF (reference sequence).

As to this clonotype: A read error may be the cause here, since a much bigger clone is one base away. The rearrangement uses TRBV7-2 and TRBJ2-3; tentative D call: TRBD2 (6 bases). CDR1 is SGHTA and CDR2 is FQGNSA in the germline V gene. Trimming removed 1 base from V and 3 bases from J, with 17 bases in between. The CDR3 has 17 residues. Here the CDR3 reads CASSLEDGGVITDTQYF. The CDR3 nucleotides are TGTGCCAGCAGCTTAGAAGATGGCGGGGTGATAACAGATACGCAGTATTTT.

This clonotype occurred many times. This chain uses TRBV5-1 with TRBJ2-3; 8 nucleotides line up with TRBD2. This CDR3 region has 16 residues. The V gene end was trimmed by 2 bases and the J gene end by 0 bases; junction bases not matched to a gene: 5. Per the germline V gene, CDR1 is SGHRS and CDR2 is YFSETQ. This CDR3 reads CASSFSGAPSTDTQYF. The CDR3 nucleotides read TGCGCCAGCAGCTTTAGCGGGGCACCTAGCACAGATACGCAGTATTTT.

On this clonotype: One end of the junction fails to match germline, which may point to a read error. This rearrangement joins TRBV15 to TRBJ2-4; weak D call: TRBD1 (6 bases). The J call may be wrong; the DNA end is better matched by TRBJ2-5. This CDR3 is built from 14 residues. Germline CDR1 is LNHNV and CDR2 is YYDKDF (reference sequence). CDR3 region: CATNRELQGTTQYF. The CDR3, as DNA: TGTGCCACCAACAGAGAGCTACAGGGAACGACCCAGTACTTC.

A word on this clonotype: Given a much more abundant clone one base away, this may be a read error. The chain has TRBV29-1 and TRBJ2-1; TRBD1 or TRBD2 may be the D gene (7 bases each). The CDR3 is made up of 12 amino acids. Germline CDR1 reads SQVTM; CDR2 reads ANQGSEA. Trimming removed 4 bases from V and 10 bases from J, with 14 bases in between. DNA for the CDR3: TGCAGCGTTGCAGGGGGGGTCGGGGAGCAGTTCTTC. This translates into CSVAGGVGEQFF.